One sample yielded the 27 T cell receptor beta chains listed below, sequenced in a study of blood T cell repertoires in COVID-19 (dated by TCRdb to the early 2020s). Libraries were built with the immunoSEQ multiplex PCR assay. Here the immuneACCESS table is served through TCRdb, limited to in-frame sequences with V and J called. Missing clones are a known gap in these copies; in checked studies unresolved V genes cover under half, and the rest lacks a known reason. The sample table shows about 300,000 clones, and more than 70% are seen once. Approximately 7% of the sample lies in the top ten. Sequenced: peripheral blood. These receptors came from a woman between 25 and 40 years old who had recovered from COVID-19.

This clone was observed a few times. The chain links TRBV19 to TRBJ2-5, with TRBD2 as a possible D gene (5 bases). Germline V gives CDR1 LNHDA, CDR2 SQIVND (reference sequence). V was clipped by 5 bases and J by 9 bases, with 16 bases between them. The CDR3 is 13 amino acids. CDR3 amino acids: CASSSQDRAAQYF. CDR3 DNA sequence: TGTGCCAGTAGTTCCCAGGACCGAGCGGCCCAGTACTTC.

This clone was picked up a small number of times. The chain uses TRBV7-3 and TRBJ1-2, with a weak D call TRBD1 (6 bases). The germline V gene encodes CDR1 SGHTA and CDR2 FQGTGA. Trimming pared 5 bases from V and 2 bases from J, leaving 15 bases between. CDR3 length: 15 amino acids. In DNA, the CDR3 is TGTGCCAGCAGCCCCCTGCCTACAGGGAACTATGGCTACACCTTC. Its translation is CASSPLPTGNYGYTF.

This clone was detected only a few times. The chain couples TRBV2 to TRBJ2-5, with a weak D call TRBD2 (7 bases). The CDR3 runs to 14 residues. The germline V gene encodes CDR1 SNHLY and CDR2 FYNNEI. V dropped 7 bases and J dropped 4 bases, with 16 bases sitting between them. The CDR3 loop reads CASNPRGALETQYF. The DNA for the CDR3 is TGTGCCAGCAACCCCCGGGGGGCCTTAGAGACCCAGTACTTC.

V gene TRBV14 combines with J gene TRBJ2-7, with a weak D call TRBD1 (6 bases). This CDR3 contains 14 residues. Germline V gene data show CDR1 as SGHDN and CDR2 as FVKESK. Trimming cost V 3 bases and J 7 bases, with 16 bases left between them. The CDR3 DNA follows: TGTGCCAGCAGCCAGGTCCGGACAGTGGGAGAGCAGTACTTC. Translation: CASSQVRTVGEQYF.

The chain links TRBV6-2 or TRBV6-3 to TRBJ2-5; maybe TRBD2 (6 bases). CDR1 and CDR2 from the germline V gene are MNHEY and SVGEGT. V shed 1 base and J shed 4 bases, with 10 bases lying between them. The CDR3 spans 14 residues. The CDR3 DNA follows: TGTGCCAGCAGTTACTGGCGGGGCGGAGAGACCCAGTACTTC. It translates to CASSYWRGGETQYF.

The rearrangement joins TRBV2 to TRBJ1-2, with TRBD1 as a possible D gene (6 bases). V was trimmed by 7 bases and J by 4 bases, leaving 16 bases between them. This CDR3 comprises 14 residues. Germline assignment: CDR1 SNHLY and CDR2 FYNNEI. The CDR3: CASKSGVESYGYTF. The DNA of the CDR3 is TGTGCCAGCAAGTCAGGGGTCGAGAGCTATGGCTACACCTTC.

This chain links TRBV5-8 with TRBJ2-7; possibly TRBD1 for D (6 bases). Germline lookup yields CDR1 SGHTS and CDR2 YDEGEE. The CDR3 runs 13 residues. Trimming shortened V by 6 bases and J by 1 base, and 11 bases separated the two germline ends. This CDR3 is CASMPDSSYEQYF. CDR3 bases: TGTGCCAGCATGCCGGACAGTTCCTACGAGCAGTACTTC.

J is TRBJ1-6 and V is TRBV6-5; 9 bases match TRBD1. V lost 2 bases, J lost 7 bases, and 6 bases stayed unmatched. This CDR3 contains 16 residues. Germline CDR1 is MNHEY and CDR2 is SVGAGI. The CDR3 reads CASSYGTGWSNSPLHF. For the CDR3, the DNA is TGTGCCAGCAGTTACGGGACAGGGTGGTCAAATTCACCCCTCCACTTT.

The V and J genes are TRBV27 and TRBJ2-5; TRBD2 matches at 8 bases. J lost 4 bases, V lost 4 bases, and 11 bases had no gene match. Looked up from germline, CDR1 is MNHEY and CDR2 is SMNVEV (reference sequence). The CDR3 has 16 amino acids. CDR3 DNA: TGTGCCAGCAGTTCCGGGACTAGTTATGCGGGAGAGACCCAGTACTTC. This sequence encodes CASSSGTSYAGETQYF.

The J gene is TRBJ2-7, the V gene TRBV6-5; unclear D gene. The V end lost 7 bases, the J end lost 2 bases, and 12 bases lay between the germline ends. Germline-derived CDR1 and CDR2 are MNHEY and SVGAGI. The CDR3 runs to 13 residues. The CDR3 nucleotides read TGTGCCAGCATGTCAGAGGCTCCCTACGAGCAGTACTTC. Its translation: CASMSEAPYEQYF.

CDR3 sequence reads: CASSRTDTQYF. Written as DNA, the CDR3 is TGTGCCAGCAGCCGGACTGATACGCAGTATTTT. The chain has TRBV7-9 and TRBJ2-3, with a possible D match to TRBD2 (5 bases). Trimming took off 5 bases at V and 6 bases at J, with 6 bases between the two ends. Germline CDR1 reads SEHNR; CDR2 reads FQNEAQ (reference sequence). There are 11 residues in the CDR3.

The gene calls are TRBV4-1 and TRBJ2-1; D is possibly TRBD2 (7 bases). Germline lookup yields CDR1 MGHRA and CDR2 YSYEKL. Trimming removed 5 bases at V and 3 bases at J, with 14 bases between. The CDR3 is made up of 15 amino acids. CDR3 in DNA: TGCGCCAGCAGCGTTAGGGGGGGGGACTACAATGAGCAGTTCTTC. This encodes CASSVRGGDYNEQFF.

This rearrangement joins TRBV6-5 to TRBJ2-7; TRBD1 matches at 7 bases. The germline V gene has CDR1 MNHEY and CDR2 SVGAGI. There are 14 residues in the CDR3. The junction had 7 bases not matched to a gene; V was cut back by 7 bases and J by 1 base. The CDR3 region has the DNA TGTGCCAGCATGTCCCCAGGGGGATCCTACGAGCAGTACTTC. Protein sequence: CASMSPGGSYEQYF.

The chain is built from TRBV15 and TRBJ2-7; 10 bases align to TRBD2. Losses at the gene ends were 3 bases for V and 2 bases for J; bases not matched to a gene: 4. The CDR3 sequence is 15 residues long. Germline values: CDR1 LNHNV, CDR2 YYDKDF (reference sequence). This chain's CDR3 is CATSSGSGGAYEQYF. CDR3 bases: TGTGCCACCAGCAGTGGGAGCGGGGGGGCCTACGAGCAGTACTTC.

This chain joins TRBV13 and TRBJ1-4, with D unresolved. Germline V gene sequence: CDR1 PRHDT, CDR2 FYEKMQ (reference sequence). CDR3 size: 14 residues. V lost 3 bases and J lost 2, with 7 bases in between. The CDR3 sequence: CASSFSGTNEKLFF. The CDR3 bases are TGTGCCAGCAGCTTTAGCGGTACTAATGAAAAACTGTTTTTT.

This chain links TRBV4-1 with TRBJ1-1; 7 positions agree with TRBD1. The trim removed 0 bases at V and 4 bases at J, leaving 5 bases unmatched. Per germline, CDR1 MGHRA and CDR2 YSYEKL. The CDR3 runs 15 residues. The CDR3 loop reads CASSQEPTGATEAFF. The CDR3 DNA sequence: TGCGCCAGCAGCCAAGAGCCCACAGGGGCCACTGAAGCTTTCTTT.

The chain couples TRBV2 to TRBJ1-4; D uncertain. V lost 8 bases and J 0 bases, leaving 13 bases between the germline ends. The CDR3 totals 15 residues. Germline V gene lookup returns CDR1 SNHLY and CDR2 FYNNEI. CDR3 DNA sequence: TGTGCCAGCCTAGAGGAAATTGCAACTAATGAAAAACTGTTTTTT. Translation: CASLEEIATNEKLFF.

The rearrangement joins TRBV19 to TRBJ1-6; 12 bases are shared with TRBD1. The junction had 7 bases not matched to a gene; V was cut back by 4 bases and J by 3 bases. Germline CDR1 reads LNHDA; CDR2 reads SQIVND (reference sequence). The CDR3 totals 18 residues. CDR3 sequence: CASSKGTGGASYNSPLHF. CDR3 nucleotide sequence: TGTGCCAGTAGTAAAGGGACAGGGGGCGCGAGCTATAATTCACCCCTCCACTTT.

This clone was seen a single time. CDR3 sequence reads: CASSQDLFAGLNEKLFF. The CDR3 DNA sequence: TGTGCCAGCAGCCAAGATCTATTCGCAGGGCTTAATGAAAAACTGTTTTTT. The rearrangement links TRBV4-2 to TRBJ1-4, with D tentatively TRBD1 (5 bases). The CDR3 covers 17 residues. Trimming pared 0 bases from V and 4 bases from J, leaving 15 bases between. The V gene's germline CDR1 is LGHNA and CDR2 YNFKEQ.

This rearrangement joins TRBV29-1 to TRBJ2-1; 11 bases are shared with TRBD2. V dropped 7 bases and J dropped 4; count of bases not matched to a gene: 6. Germline values: CDR1 SQVTM, CDR2 ANQGSEA. CDR3 length equals 14 residues. The CDR3 sequence: CSAKGLADYNEQFF. DNA for the CDR3: TGCAGCGCCAAGGGACTAGCGGATTACAATGAGCAGTTCTTC.

CDR3 in amino acids: CASSPTFGTDTQYF. As DNA, the CDR3 is TGTGCCAGCAGCCCGACTTTCGGCACAGATACGCAGTATTTT. V is TRBV7-3 and J is TRBJ2-3, with D hard to call. In germline, CDR1 is SGHTA, CDR2 FQGTGA. The CDR3 runs 14 residues. Trimming took off 5 bases at V and 1 base at J, with 10 bases between the two ends.

The chain employs TRBV6-4 and TRBJ1-6; D is unclear. The germline gives CDR1 MRHNA, CDR2 SNTAGT. The CDR3 is 14 amino acids. Deletions cut 0 bases from V and 9 bases from J, with 9 bases between. The CDR3 loop is CASSDSMESSPLHF. CDR3 sequence (DNA): TGTGCCAGCAGTGACTCGATGGAGAGTTCACCCCTCCACTTT.

This clone was picked up a small number of times. This sample also contains other DNA sequences that code for the same CDR3. The chain employs TRBV7-3 and TRBJ1-1, with TRBD1 as a possible D gene (6 bases). V lost 5 bases to trimming and J lost 4 bases, with 14 bases between them. The germline V gene encodes CDR1 SGHTA and CDR2 FQGTGA. The CDR3 runs to 14 residues. This CDR3 reads CASSPQTGSTEAFF. The CDR3, as DNA: TGTGCCAGCAGCCCTCAGACAGGATCCACTGAAGCTTTCTTT.

V usage is TRBV7-9 and J usage is TRBJ2-7; 8 bases line up with TRBD1. This CDR3 is built from 14 residues. Germline V CDR1 and CDR2: SEHNR, FQNEAQ (reference sequence). The trim removed 4 bases at V and 3 bases at J, leaving 5 bases unmatched. The DNA of the CDR3 is TGTGCCAGCAGCTCCGGACAGGGTAGCTACGAGCAGTACTTC. It yields the protein CASSSGQGSYEQYF.

The J gene is TRBJ2-5, the V gene TRBV30; 11 nucleotides agree with TRBD2. The CDR3 consists of 13 residues. Germline V gene lookup returns CDR1 GTSNPN and CDR2 SVGIG (reference sequence). In nucleotides, the CDR3 is TGTGCATCTAGCGGGGGGTCCTCTTGGACCCAGTACTTC. Amino acid sequence: CASSGGSSWTQYF. Full variable domain (rest looked up from reference TRBV30 and TRBJ2-5): SQTIHQWPATLVQPVGSPLSLECTVEGTSNPNLYWYRQAAGRGLQLLFYSVGIGQISSEVPQNLSASRPQDRQFILSSKKLLLSDSGFYLCASSGGSSWTQYFGPGTRLLVL.

A single count supports this clone. The rearrangement links TRBV9 to TRBJ2-6; TRBD1 matches 8 bases. The CDR3 sequence is 20 residues long. With 3 bases clipped from V and 1 base from J, the junction kept 15 bases outside the gene matches. Germline values: CDR1 SGDLS, CDR2 YYNGEE. CDR3 in DNA: TGTGCCAGCAGCGCGAACTTTCACGGACAGGGTGCGTCTGGGGCCAACGTCCTGACTTTC. Its translation is CASSANFHGQGASGANVLTF. The whole variable domain, filled in from reference TRBV9 and TRBJ2-6, reads DSGVTQTPKHLITATGQRVTLRCSPRSGDLSVYWYQQSLDQGLQFLIQYYNGEERAKGNILERFSAQQFPDLHSELNLSSLELGDSALYFCASSANFHGQGASGANVLTFGAGSRLTVL.

Of note for this clone: Other DNA sequences in this sample translate to the same CDR3. This chain joins TRBV15 and TRBJ2-1; no firm D call. V lost 0 bases and J 0 bases, leaving 6 bases between the germline ends. Germline CDR1 LNHNV, CDR2 YYDKDF (reference sequence). The CDR3 is made up of 15 amino acids. The CDR3 loop is CATSRDRSSYNEQFF. The CDR3 region has the DNA TGTGCCACCAGCAGAGATCGGAGCTCCTACAATGAGCAGTTCTTC.